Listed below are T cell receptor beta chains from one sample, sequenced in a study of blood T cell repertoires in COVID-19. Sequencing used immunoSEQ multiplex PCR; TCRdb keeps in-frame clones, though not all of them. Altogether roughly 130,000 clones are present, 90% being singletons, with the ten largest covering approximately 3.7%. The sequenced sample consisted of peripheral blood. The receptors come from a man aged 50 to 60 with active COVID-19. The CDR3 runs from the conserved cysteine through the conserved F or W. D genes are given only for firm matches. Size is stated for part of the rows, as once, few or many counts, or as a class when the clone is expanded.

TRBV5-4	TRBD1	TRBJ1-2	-	TGTGCCAGCAGTTCCGACAGGGGCAAGTATGGCTACACCTTC	CASSSDRGKYGYTF
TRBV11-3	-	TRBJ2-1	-	TGTGCCAGCAGCTTAGGGGGGCCCTCCTACAATGAGCAGTTCTTC	CASSLGGPSYNEQFF
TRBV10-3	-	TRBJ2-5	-	TGTGCCATCAGTGACAGGGCGGGGGAGACCCAGTACTTC	CAISDRAGETQYF
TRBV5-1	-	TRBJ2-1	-	TGCGCCAGCGGAGGAGAGAGAAGGTACAATGAGCAGTTCTTC	CASGGERRYNEQFF
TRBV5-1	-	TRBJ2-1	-	TGCGCCAGCAGCTTCGAGGGAGTGGGGTCCTACAATGAGCAGTTCTTC	CASSFEGVGSYNEQFF
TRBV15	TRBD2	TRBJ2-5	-	TGTGCCACCAGCAGAGATCGGGGGGAAGAGACCCAGTACTTC	CATSRDRGEETQYF
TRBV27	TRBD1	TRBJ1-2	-	TGTGCCAGCAGTCCGCAGACAGGGGGTTACTATGGCTACACCTTC	CASSPQTGGYYGYTF
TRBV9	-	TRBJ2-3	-	TGTGCCAGCAGCGCCCAAACTAGCCCCCCTAGCACAGATACGCAGTATTTT	CASSAQTSPPSTDTQYF
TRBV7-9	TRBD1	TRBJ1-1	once	TGTGCCAGCAGCCCGGGACAGGGAGGTTCTGAAGCTTTCTTT	CASSPGQGGSEAFF
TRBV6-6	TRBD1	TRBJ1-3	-	TGTGCCAGCAGTTACGGGACAGGCTCTGGAAACACCATATATTTT	CASSYGTGSGNTIYF
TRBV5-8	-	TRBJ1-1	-	TGTGCCAGCAGCCACGTGGTCGGGGTAGGGAACACTGAAGCTTTCTTT	CASSHVVGVGNTEAFF
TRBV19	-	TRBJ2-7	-	TGTGCCAGTAGTTCCCAGGTCGGCAGAACAACCTACGAGCAGTACTTC	CASSSQVGRTTYEQYF
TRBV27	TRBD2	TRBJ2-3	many	TGTGCCAGCAGTGCGACTAGCGGGAGGGCAGATACGCAGTATTTT	CASSATSGRADTQYF
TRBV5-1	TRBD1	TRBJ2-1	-	TGCGCCAGCAGCTTGACAGGGGTGGACAATGAGCAGTTCTTC	CASSLTGVDNEQFF
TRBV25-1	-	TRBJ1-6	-	TGTGCCAGCACCCCGCGGGGAAAGGGTAAACCCCTCCACTTT	CASTPRGKGKPLHF